Below, 29 T cell receptor beta chains from the same sample are listed, as sequenced in a study of early T cells in non-severe SARS-CoV-2 infection. MiXCR was run by TCRdb on the 5' RACE reads, yielding one entry per CDR3 protein. In the table there are tens of thousands of distinct CDR3 sequences, approximately 6.2% of which are singletons. Material for sequencing was whole blood. The receptors come from an adult who was a healthcare worker with PCR-confirmed SARS-CoV-2 infection or an uninfected control (not recorded which).

This clonotype was counted only a few times. The chain joins TRBV5-6 to TRBJ2-5; possibly TRBD1 or TRBD2 for D (5 bases each). CDR1 and CDR2 from the germline V gene are SGHDT and YYEEEE. The V end lost 6 bases, the J end lost 5 bases, and 17 bases lay between the germline ends. The CDR3 has 14 residues. The CDR3 DNA reads as TGTGCCAGCACTAGGGGACGTTATATGGAGACCCAGTACTTC. Residues: CASTRGRYMETQYF.

This clonotype was seen ten or more times. The chain employs TRBV6-2 or TRBV6-3 and TRBJ2-1; tentatively, D is TRBD1 or TRBD2 (5 bases each). CDR1 and CDR2 (germline): MNHEY, SVGEGT. V dropped 4 bases and J dropped 9 bases, with 7 bases sitting between them. The CDR3 has 11 amino acids. DNA for the CDR3: TGTGCCAGCAGTTTGGGACCTGAGCAGTTCTTC. This codes for CASSLGPEQFF.

Only one count was recorded for this clonotype. The V and J genes are TRBV6-5 and TRBJ1-1; D may be TRBD1 (5 bases). The V end was cut by 2 bases, the J end by 7 bases, with 11 bases between. This CDR3 has 13 residues. Germline V gene data show CDR1 as MNHEY and CDR2 as SVGAGI. CDR3 residues: CASSYQGAGEAFF. In DNA form, the CDR3 reads TGTGCCAGCAGTTACCAAGGGGCGGGTGAAGCTTTCTTT.

This clonotype was counted at least ten times. V is TRBV9 and J is TRBJ2-7, with D possibly being TRBD2 (6 bases). Trimming took 2 bases from V and 2 from J, leaving 11 bases between them. CDR3 length: 14 residues. Germline lookup yields CDR1 SGDLS and CDR2 YYNGEE. The CDR3 loop reads CASSVGTRPYEQYF. Here the CDR3 DNA reads TGTGCCAGCAGCGTCGGGACTCGCCCCTACGAGCAGTACTTC.

This clonotype was seen many times. The CDR3 DNA reads TGTGCCAGCAAAGGGCAGGGGGCAACTAATGAAAAACTGTTTTTT. Translated, it gives CASKGQGATNEKLFF. This chain links TRBV6-5 with TRBJ1-4, with 7 bases aligning to TRBD1. J gave up 0 bases and V 7 bases, and 5 bases lay outside the gene matches. The CDR3 consists of 15 residues. In germline, CDR1 is MNHEY, CDR2 SVGAGI.

This clonotype was picked up many times. The chain has TRBV6-5 and TRBJ1-1, with no clear D. This CDR3 contains 13 residues. Trimming pared 8 bases from V and 4 bases from J, leaving 14 bases between. Germline V gene data show CDR1 as MNHEY and CDR2 as SVGAGI. The CDR3 sequence is CASHEARATEAFF. In nucleotides, the CDR3 is TGTGCCAGCCATGAGGCCCGGGCCACTGAAGCTTTCTTT.

This clonotype showed up many times. The V gene is TRBV7-9, the J gene TRBJ2-3; unclear D gene. The CDR3 is 11 residues long. The V gene's germline CDR1 is SEHNR and CDR2 FQNEAQ (reference sequence). V lost 6 bases, J lost 5 bases, and 6 bases lay in between. The DNA for the CDR3 is TGTGCCAGCAGGATGGTAGATACGCAGTATTTT. Encoded protein: CASRMVDTQYF.

The sample holds many counts of this clonotype. The CDR3: CASRYLDTGELFF. The CDR3 DNA follows: TGTGCCAGCAGATATTTGGACACCGGGGAGCTGTTTTTT. The chain is built from TRBV6-6 and TRBJ2-2; D ambiguous. The V end was cut by 6 bases, the J end by 3 bases, with 8 bases between. The germline V gene has CDR1 MNHNY and CDR2 SVGAGI (reference sequence). The CDR3 is 13 residues long.

The chain recombines TRBV11-3 with TRBJ2-3, with a weak D call TRBD2 (5 bases). CDR1 and CDR2 from the germline V gene are SGHNT and YENEEA. Trimming shortened V by 4 bases and J by 2 bases, and 10 bases separated the two germline ends. This CDR3 has 14 residues. The DNA for the CDR3 is TGTGCCAGCAGCTCTCACGGGAACACAGATACGCAGTATTTT. This sequence encodes CASSSHGNTDTQYF.

There are a few counts of this clonotype. Possible read error: a much larger clone is one base away. The V gene is TRBV6-5, the J gene TRBJ2-3, with 7 bases aligning to TRBD2. This CDR3 comprises 15 residues. Germline CDR1 and CDR2: MNHEY and SVGAGI. V shed 4 bases, J shed 2 bases, and the junction held 6 bases outside the gene matches. In nucleotides, the CDR3 is TGTGCCAGCAGTTGCCAGGGACTAACCACAGATACGCAGTATTTT. It encodes CASSCQGLTTDTQYF.

This clonotype was found many times. CDR3 loop: CASSLDRETQYF. CDR3 sequence (DNA): TGTGCCAGCAGCTTAGATCGCGAGACCCAGTACTTC. This chain joins TRBV11-3 and TRBJ2-5; D is unclear. The CDR3 sequence is 12 residues long. CDR1 and CDR2 (germline): SGHNT, YENEEA. Trimming removed 0 bases from V and 5 bases from J, with 4 bases in between.

This clonotype was detected only a few times. Sequence at one end of the junction differs from germline and may be a read error. This sequence joins TRBV10-2 and TRBJ1-2; no firm D call. This CDR3 has 11 residues. Germline V gene lookup returns CDR1 WSHSY and CDR2 SAAADI. The CDR3 sequence is CASSELGSGAF. The CDR3 nucleotides read TGCGCCAGCAGTGAGTTAGGCAGCGGCGCCTTC.

The rearrangement links TRBV18 to TRBJ2-2; a weak D match, TRBD1 (5 bases). This CDR3 spans 16 amino acids. Germline CDR1 and CDR2: KGHSH and LQKENI. V lost 4 bases and J lost 0, with 12 bases in between. The CDR3 DNA sequence: TGTGCCAGCTCACACAGAAGGGGCCCGAACACCGGGGAGCTGTTTTTT. Translated, it gives CASSHRRGPNTGELFF.

This clonotype was seen many times. The chain uses TRBV28 and TRBJ2-1; maybe TRBD2 (6 bases). This CDR3 is 15 amino acids long. The germline gives CDR1 MDHEN, CDR2 SYDVKM. V shed 5 bases and J shed 6 bases, with 17 bases lying between them. CDR3 loop: CASSTRLVRINEQFF. As DNA, the CDR3 is TGTGCCAGCAGTACACGACTAGTCAGGATCAATGAGCAGTTCTTC.

This clonotype was observed many times. The V call is TRBV7-2, the J call TRBJ2-1; 11 bases are a match to TRBD2. CDR1 SGHTA and CDR2 FQGNSA come from the germline V gene. The CDR3 runs to 16 residues. J was trimmed by 2 bases and V by 5 bases; bases with no gene match: 5. The CDR3 loop is CASSVLSGGAYNEQFF. CDR3 DNA sequence: TGTGCCAGCAGCGTACTTAGCGGGGGGGCCTACAATGAGCAGTTCTTC.

This chain connects TRBV9 to TRBJ2-5, with 11 positions matching TRBD2. Per the germline V gene, CDR1 is SGDLS and CDR2 is YYNGEE. The CDR3 sequence is 17 residues long. The V and J ends lost 0 bases and 5 bases, in that order; junction bases with no gene match: 9. CDR3 in amino acids: CASSVGSSGGPGETQYF. CDR3 coding DNA: TGTGCCAGCAGCGTAGGTTCTAGCGGGGGGCCCGGGGAGACCCAGTACTTC.

This clonotype was seen a few times. The rearrangement uses TRBV20-1 and TRBJ1-1, with unresolved D. The CDR3 sequence is 13 residues long. Trimming took 0 bases from V and 9 from J, leaving 14 bases between them. Germline loops: CDR1 DFQATT, CDR2 SNEGSKA (reference sequence). The CDR3 coding sequence is TGCAGTGCTAGAGATCCGTCTAGGCAGAAAGCTTTCTTT. Translated, it gives CSARDPSRQKAFF.

The rearrangement joins TRBV6-2 or TRBV6-3 to TRBJ2-7; D uncertain. Germline CDR1 MNHEY, CDR2 SVGEGT. V was shortened by 4 bases and J by 1 base, with 8 bases between the two germline ends. The CDR3 loop spans 13 amino acids. The CDR3 loop is CASSLTRSYEQYF. The CDR3 DNA sequence: TGTGCCAGCAGTTTGACAAGATCCTACGAGCAGTACTTC.

This clonotype has at least ten counts. The chain combines TRBV6-5 with TRBJ2-7; D ambiguous. Germline loops: CDR1 MNHEY, CDR2 SVGAGI. V gave up 2 bases and J gave up 2 bases, with 16 bases separating them. The length of the CDR3 is 16 residues. CDR3 residues: CASSYSRGVGTYEQYF. The CDR3 coding sequence is TGTGCCAGCAGTTACAGCCGTGGTGTAGGCACCTACGAGCAGTACTTC.

This clonotype appeared many times. J is TRBJ2-7 and V is TRBV3-1; the D is unclear. Trimming cost V 2 bases and J 0 bases, with 11 bases left between them. This CDR3 is built from 15 residues. Per the germline V gene, CDR1 is LGHDT and CDR2 is YNNKEL (reference sequence). CDR3 DNA sequence: TGTGCCAGCAGCCAAACGCAGACGGACTCCTACGAGCAGTACTTC. Residues: CASSQTQTDSYEQYF.

The chain recombines TRBV7-3 with TRBJ2-1, with 11 bases fitting TRBD2. V shed 0 bases and J 6 bases; nucleotides not matched to a gene: 7. This CDR3 region has 17 residues. In germline, CDR1 is SGHTA, CDR2 FQGTGA. This chain's CDR3 is CASSLTDTSGGLNEQFF. CDR3 coding DNA: TGTGCCAGCAGCTTAACTGATACTAGCGGGGGTCTCAATGAGCAGTTCTTC.

The sample holds many counts of this clonotype. The genes are TRBV5-1 and TRBJ1-3, with D uncertain. In germline, CDR1 is SGHRS, CDR2 YFSETQ. The CDR3 spans 15 residues. Trimming took off 1 base at V and 2 bases at J, with 10 bases between the two ends. In DNA form, the CDR3 reads TGCGCCAGCAGCTTGTGGGGTGTAGCTGGAAACACCATATATTTT. Its translation is CASSLWGVAGNTIYF.

In this sample, this clonotype turned up many times. The chain couples TRBV4-3 to TRBJ1-2, with D possibly matching TRBD1 (5 bases). V lost 0 bases and J 4 bases, leaving 12 bases between the germline ends. This CDR3 spans 15 amino acids. CDR1 is LGHNA and CDR2 is YSLEER in the germline V gene. The CDR3 nucleotides are TGCGCCAGCAGCCAAGATTTCGCAGGGCTCTATGGCTACACCTTC. Translation: CASSQDFAGLYGYTF.

This chain connects TRBV20-1 to TRBJ2-3; 7 bases fit TRBD1. The CDR3 sequence is 12 residues long. Trimming removed 7 bases from V and 3 bases from J; junction bases left unmatched: 4. Germline-derived CDR1 and CDR2 are DFQATT and SNEGSKA (reference sequence). Here the CDR3 reads CSVGTVTDTQYF. The CDR3, as DNA: TGCAGTGTGGGGACAGTGACAGATACGCAGTATTTT.

The chain recombines TRBV7-3 with TRBJ2-4; maybe TRBD1 (5 bases). Per germline, CDR1 SGHTA and CDR2 FQGTGA. The CDR3 sequence is 14 residues long. V lost 2 bases and J 9 bases, leaving 14 bases between the germline ends. The CDR3 DNA sequence: TGTGCCAGCAGCTTAGATAGGGGCTCGGGCATTCAGTACTTC. Amino acid sequence: CASSLDRGSGIQYF.

V usage is TRBV6-6 and J usage is TRBJ1-5; D not certain. V lost 2 bases and J lost 0, with 8 bases in between. The length of the CDR3 is 15 residues. Germline assignment: CDR1 MNHNY and CDR2 SVGAGI (reference sequence). CDR3: CASSYGVASNQPQHF. The CDR3 DNA sequence: TGTGCCAGCAGTTACGGTGTCGCTAGCAATCAGCCCCAGCATTTT.

At least ten counts were recorded for this clonotype. This chain links TRBV20-1 with TRBJ1-6; perhaps TRBD1 as D (6 bases). The V gene's germline CDR1 is DFQATT and CDR2 SNEGSKA (reference sequence). Trimming stripped 1 base from V and 7 bases from J, with 11 bases between. The length of the CDR3 is 14 residues. CDR3: CSARVGGPNSPLHF. CDR3 bases: TGCAGTGCTAGAGTTGGGGGGCCCAATTCACCCCTCCACTTT.

This clonotype was observed many times. V gene TRBV7-6 combines with J gene TRBJ1-2; D gene unclear. Looked up from germline, CDR1 is SGHVS and CDR2 is FNYEAQ. Trimming removed 0 bases at V and 3 bases at J, with 5 bases between. This CDR3 spans 13 amino acids. The CDR3 DNA sequence: TGTGCCAGCAGCTTAGCGGACTACTATGGCTACACCTTC. Its protein is CASSLADYYGYTF.

This clonotype has a handful of counts. The chain combines TRBV11-2 with TRBJ2-7; 10 nucleotides match TRBD2. Germline CDR1 SGHAT, CDR2 FQNNGV. This CDR3 has 16 amino acids. V gave up 1 base and J gave up 5 bases; unmatched junction bases: 8. In nucleotides, the CDR3 is TGTGCCAGCAGCTTAGGACTAGCGGGTGTCCAGCACGAGCAGTACTTC. It translates to CASSLGLAGVQHEQYF.